The source of this T cell receptor beta chain is a study of patients and donors after allogeneic stem cell transplantation. MiXCR, applied by TCRdb to the RT-PCR reads, yields one record per CDR3 protein. The data contain 410,000 or so distinct CDR3 sequences, 16% of them singletons. The CDR3 has 14 amino acids. Trimming took 3 bases from V and 7 from J, leaving 13 bases between them. Germline CDR1 KGHSH, CDR2 LQKENI. In its sample, this clonotype was seen a few times. The J gene is TRBJ2-1, the V gene TRBV18; D ambiguous. This sequence was found in a human donor who was either an allogeneic HSCT recipient or a stem cell or donor lymphocyte infusion donor (not recorded which). It is not recorded whose cells these are; they may come from a transplant donor. The sequenced sample was blood, either unsorted or a sorted T cell fraction (not recorded which). Written as DNA, the CDR3 is TGTGCCAGCTCACCGTTAACCGCCGGGAATGAGCAGTTCTTC. Amino acid sequence: CASSPLTAGNEQFF.